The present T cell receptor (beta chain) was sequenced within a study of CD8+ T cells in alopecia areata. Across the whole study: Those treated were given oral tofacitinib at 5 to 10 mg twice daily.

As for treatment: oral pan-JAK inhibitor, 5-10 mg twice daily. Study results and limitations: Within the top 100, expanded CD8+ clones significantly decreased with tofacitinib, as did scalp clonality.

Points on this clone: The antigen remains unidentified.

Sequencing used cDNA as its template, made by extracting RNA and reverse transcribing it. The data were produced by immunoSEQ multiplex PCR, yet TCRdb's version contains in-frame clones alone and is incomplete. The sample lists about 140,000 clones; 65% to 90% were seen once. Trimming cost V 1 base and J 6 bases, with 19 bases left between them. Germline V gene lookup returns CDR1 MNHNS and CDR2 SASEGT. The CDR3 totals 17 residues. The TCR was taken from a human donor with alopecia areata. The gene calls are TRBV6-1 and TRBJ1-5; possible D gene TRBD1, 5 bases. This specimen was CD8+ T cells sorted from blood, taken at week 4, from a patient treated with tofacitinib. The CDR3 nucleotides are TGTGCCAGCAGTGAAGGTCTAATCCTCGGGGGGGGTCAGCCCCAGCATTTT. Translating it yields CASSEGLILGGGQPQHF.